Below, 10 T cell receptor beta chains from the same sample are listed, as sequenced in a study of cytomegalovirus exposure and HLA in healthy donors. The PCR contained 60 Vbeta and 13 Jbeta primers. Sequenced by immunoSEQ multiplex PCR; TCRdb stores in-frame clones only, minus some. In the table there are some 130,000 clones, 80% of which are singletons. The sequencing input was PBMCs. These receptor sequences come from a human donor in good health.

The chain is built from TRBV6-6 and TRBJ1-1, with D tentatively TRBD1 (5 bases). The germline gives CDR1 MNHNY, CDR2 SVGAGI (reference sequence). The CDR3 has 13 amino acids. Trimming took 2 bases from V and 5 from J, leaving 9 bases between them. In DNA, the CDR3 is TGTGCCAGCAGTTACCGGAGGGGAACTGAAGCTTTCTTT. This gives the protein CASSYRRGTEAFF.

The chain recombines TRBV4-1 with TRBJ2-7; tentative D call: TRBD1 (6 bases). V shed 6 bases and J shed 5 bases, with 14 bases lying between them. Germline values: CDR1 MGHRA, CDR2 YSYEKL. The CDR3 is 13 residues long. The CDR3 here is CASRPQGRHEQYF. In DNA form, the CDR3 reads TGCGCCAGCAGGCCTCAGGGGAGACACGAGCAGTACTTC.

Here the CDR3 reads CASSEEIGGNEQFF. In DNA form, the CDR3 reads TGTGCCAGCAGTGAAGAGATTGGAGGAAATGAGCAGTTCTTC. The chain carries TRBV6-5 and TRBJ2-1; a weak D match, TRBD2 (5 bases). Germline lookup yields CDR1 MNHEY and CDR2 SVGAGI. Trimming removed 5 bases from V and 7 bases from J, with 15 bases in between. This CDR3 region has 14 residues.

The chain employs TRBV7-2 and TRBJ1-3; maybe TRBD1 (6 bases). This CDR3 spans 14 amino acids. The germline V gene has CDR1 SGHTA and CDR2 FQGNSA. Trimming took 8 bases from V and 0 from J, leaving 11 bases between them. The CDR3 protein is CASAGGTSGNTIYF. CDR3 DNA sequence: TGTGCCAGCGCTGGGGGCACCTCTGGAAACACCATATATTTT.

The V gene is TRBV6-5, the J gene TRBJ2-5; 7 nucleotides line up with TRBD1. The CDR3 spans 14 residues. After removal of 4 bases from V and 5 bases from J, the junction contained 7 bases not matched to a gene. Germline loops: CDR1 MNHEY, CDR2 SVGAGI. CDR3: CASSFQGVRETQYF. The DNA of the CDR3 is TGTGCCAGCAGTTTCCAGGGGGTTAGGGAGACCCAGTACTTC.

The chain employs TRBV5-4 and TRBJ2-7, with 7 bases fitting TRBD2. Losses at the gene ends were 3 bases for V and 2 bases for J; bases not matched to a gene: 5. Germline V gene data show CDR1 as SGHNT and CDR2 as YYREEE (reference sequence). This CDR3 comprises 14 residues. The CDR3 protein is CASSYSSGPYEQYF. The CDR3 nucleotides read TGTGCCAGCAGCTACTCTAGCGGCCCCTACGAGCAGTACTTC.

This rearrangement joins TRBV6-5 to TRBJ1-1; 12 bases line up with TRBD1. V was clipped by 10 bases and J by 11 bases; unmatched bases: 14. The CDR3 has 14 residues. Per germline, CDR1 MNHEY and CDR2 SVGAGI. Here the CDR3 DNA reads TGTGCCACCTCGGGACAGGGGGCGAGTTCGTGGGCTTTCTTT. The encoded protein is CATSGQGASSWAFF.

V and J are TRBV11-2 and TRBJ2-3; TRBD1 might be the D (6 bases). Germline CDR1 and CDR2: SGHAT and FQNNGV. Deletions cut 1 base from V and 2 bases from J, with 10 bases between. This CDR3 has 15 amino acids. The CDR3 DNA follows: TGTGCCAGCAGCTTAGCCAGGGGCGTCACAGATACGCAGTATTTT. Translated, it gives CASSLARGVTDTQYF.

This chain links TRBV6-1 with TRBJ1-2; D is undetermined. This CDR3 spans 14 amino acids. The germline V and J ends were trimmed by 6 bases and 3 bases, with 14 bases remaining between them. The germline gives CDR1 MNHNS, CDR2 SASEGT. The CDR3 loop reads CASSYFLVDYGYTF. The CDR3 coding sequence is TGTGCCAGCAGCTACTTTCTCGTGGACTATGGCTACACCTTC.

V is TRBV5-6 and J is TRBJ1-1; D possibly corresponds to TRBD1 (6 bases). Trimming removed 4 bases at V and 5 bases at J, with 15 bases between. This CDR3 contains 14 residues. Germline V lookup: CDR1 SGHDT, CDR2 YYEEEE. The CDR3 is CASSPNREGTEAFF. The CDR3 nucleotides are TGTGCCAGCAGCCCAAACAGGGAGGGAACTGAAGCTTTCTTT.